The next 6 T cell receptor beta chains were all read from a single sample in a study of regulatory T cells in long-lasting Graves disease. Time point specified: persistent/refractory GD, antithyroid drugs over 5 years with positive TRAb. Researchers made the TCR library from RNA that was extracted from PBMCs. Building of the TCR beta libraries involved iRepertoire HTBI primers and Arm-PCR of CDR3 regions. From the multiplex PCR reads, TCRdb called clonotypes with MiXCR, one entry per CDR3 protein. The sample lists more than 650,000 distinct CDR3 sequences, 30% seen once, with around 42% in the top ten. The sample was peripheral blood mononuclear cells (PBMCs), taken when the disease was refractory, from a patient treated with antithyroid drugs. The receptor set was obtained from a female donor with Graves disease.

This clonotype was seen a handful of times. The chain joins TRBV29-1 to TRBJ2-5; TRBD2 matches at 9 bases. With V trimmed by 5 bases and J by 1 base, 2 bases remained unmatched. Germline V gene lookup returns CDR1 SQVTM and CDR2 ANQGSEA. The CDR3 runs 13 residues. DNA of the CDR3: TGCAGCGTTCCGACTAGCGGCCAAGAGACCCAGTACTTC. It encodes CSVPTSGQETQYF.

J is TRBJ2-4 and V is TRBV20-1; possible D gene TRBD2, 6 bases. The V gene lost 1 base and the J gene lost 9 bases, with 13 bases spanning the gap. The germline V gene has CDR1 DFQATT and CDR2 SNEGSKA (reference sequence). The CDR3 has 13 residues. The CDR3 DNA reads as TGCAGTGCTAGAGTCGGAGGGCACGGCATTCAGTACTTC. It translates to CSARVGGHGIQYF.

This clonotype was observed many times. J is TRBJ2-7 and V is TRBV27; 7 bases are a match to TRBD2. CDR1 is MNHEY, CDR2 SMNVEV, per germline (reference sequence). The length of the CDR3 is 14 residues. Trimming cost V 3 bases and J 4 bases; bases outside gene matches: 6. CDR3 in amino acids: CASSFSGNVYEQYF. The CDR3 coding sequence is TGTGCCAGCAGTTTCAGCGGGAACGTGTACGAGCAGTACTTC.

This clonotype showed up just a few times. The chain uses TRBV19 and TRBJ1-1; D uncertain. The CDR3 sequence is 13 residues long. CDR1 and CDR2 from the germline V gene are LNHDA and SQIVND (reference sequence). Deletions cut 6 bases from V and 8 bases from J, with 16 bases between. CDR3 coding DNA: TGTGCCAGTAGCGTATTGTTGGGCAGAGAAGCTTTCTTT. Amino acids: CASSVLLGREAFF.

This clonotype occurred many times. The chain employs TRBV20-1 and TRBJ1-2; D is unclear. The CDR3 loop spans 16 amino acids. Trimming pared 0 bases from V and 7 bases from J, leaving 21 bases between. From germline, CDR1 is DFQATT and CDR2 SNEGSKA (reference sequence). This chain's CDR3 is CSARDRTFWGIAGYTF. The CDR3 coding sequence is TGCAGTGCTAGAGATCGTACCTTTTGGGGTATTGCTGGCTACACCTTC.

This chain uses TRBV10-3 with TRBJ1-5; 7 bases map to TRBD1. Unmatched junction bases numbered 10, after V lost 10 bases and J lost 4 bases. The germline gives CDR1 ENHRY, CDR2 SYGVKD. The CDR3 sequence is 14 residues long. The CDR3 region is CATSDRAENQPQHF. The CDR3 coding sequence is TGTGCCACCTCCGACAGGGCGGAAAATCAGCCCCAGCATTTT.